This T cell receptor (beta chain) was captured by sequencing in a study of CD8 T cells in ankylosing spondylitis. Study-wide points: The authors reported significant enrichment of disease-linked clones in matched ankylosing spondylitis synovial fluid. Disease-linked clones were CD8+ and relatively rare in peripheral blood. Characteristic, it appeared, of ankylosing spondylitis blood was a TCR beta motif of 7 or 8 highly homologous variants.

Construction of TCR beta libraries was performed using quantitative 5'-RACE with molecular barcodes. TCRdb used MiXCR to reprocess the 5' RACE reads, holding one entry per CDR3 protein. The table records under 250,000 distinct CDR3 sequences, roughly 32% of them present only once. On this clonotype: As yet, its antigen is unknown.

Trimming took 4 bases from V and 5 from J; bases not matched to a gene: 4. The CDR3 runs 14 residues. Germline V lookup: CDR1 DFQATT, CDR2 SNEGSKA (reference sequence). The specimen sequenced was blood, either unsorted or a sorted T cell fraction (not recorded which). The rearrangement uses TRBV20-1 and TRBJ1-6, with 8 bases aligning to TRBD1. The receptor's source is a male donor with ankylosing spondylitis or in good health (not recorded which). The CDR3 sequence: CSAKTGENNSPLHF. Here the CDR3 DNA reads TGCAGTGCTAAGACAGGGGAAAATAATTCACCCCTCCACTTT.